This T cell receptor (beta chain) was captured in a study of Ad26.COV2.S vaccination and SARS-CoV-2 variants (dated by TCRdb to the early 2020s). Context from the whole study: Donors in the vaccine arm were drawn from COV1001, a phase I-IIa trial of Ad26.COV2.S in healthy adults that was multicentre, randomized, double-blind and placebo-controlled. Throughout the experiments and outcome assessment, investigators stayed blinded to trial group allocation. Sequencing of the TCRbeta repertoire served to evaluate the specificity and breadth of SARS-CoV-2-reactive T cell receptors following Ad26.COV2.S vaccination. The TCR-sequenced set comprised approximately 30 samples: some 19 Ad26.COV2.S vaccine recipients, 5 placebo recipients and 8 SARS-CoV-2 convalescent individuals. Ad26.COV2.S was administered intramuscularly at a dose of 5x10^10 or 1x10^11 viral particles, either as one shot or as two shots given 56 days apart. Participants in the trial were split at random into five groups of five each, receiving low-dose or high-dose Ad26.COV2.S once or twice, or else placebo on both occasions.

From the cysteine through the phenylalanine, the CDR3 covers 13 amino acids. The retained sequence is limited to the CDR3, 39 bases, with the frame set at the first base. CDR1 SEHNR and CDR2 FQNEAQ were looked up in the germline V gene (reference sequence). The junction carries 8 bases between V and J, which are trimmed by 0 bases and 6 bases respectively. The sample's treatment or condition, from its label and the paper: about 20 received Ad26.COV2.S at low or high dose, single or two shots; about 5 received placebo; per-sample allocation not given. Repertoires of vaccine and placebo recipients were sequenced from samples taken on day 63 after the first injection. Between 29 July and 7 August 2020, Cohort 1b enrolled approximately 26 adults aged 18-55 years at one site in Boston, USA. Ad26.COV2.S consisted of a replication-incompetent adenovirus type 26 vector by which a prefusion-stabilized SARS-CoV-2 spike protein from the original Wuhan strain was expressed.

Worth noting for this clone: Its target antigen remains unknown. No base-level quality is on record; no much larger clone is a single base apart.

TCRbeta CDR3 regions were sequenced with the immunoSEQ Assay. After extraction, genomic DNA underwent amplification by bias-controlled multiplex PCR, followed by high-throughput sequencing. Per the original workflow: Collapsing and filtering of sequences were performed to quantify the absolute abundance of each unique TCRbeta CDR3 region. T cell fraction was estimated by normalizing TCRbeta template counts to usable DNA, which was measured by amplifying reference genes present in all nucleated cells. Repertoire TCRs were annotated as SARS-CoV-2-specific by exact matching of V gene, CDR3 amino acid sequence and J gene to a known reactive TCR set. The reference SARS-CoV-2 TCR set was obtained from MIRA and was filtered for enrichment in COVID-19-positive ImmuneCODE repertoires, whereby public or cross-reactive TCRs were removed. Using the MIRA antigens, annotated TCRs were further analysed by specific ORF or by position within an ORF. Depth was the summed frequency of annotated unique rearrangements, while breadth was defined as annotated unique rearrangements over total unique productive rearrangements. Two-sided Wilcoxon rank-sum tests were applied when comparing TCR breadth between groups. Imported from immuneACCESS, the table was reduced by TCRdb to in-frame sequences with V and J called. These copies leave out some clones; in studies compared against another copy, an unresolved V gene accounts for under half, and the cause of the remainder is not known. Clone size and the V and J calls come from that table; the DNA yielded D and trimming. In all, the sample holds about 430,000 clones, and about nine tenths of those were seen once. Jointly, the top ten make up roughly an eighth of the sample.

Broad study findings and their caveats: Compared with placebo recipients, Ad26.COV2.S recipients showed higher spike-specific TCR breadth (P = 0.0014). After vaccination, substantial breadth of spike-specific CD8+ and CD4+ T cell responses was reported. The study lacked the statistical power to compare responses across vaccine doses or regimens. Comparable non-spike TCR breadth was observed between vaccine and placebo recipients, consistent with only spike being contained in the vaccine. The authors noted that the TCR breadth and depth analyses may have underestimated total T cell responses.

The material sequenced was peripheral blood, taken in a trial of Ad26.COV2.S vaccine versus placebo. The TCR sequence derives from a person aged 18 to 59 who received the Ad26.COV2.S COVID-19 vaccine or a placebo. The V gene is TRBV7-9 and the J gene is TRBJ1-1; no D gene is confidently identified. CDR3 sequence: CASSLARTAEAFF. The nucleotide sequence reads TGTGCCAGCAGCTTAGCGCGTACAGCTGAAGCTTTCTTT.